A single sample gave rise to the 27 T cell receptor beta chains below, sequenced in a study of PD-1 blockade in classical Hodgkin lymphoma. Only in-frame clones appear in the TCRdb table, and some are missing; sequencing was by immunoSEQ multiplex PCR. The sample has nearly 50,000 clones, around 76% seen once. Time point noted: cycle 4 day 1 (C4D1), after more than five weeks of nivolumab. All the patients suffered relapse after autologous stem cell transplantation, and brentuximab vedotin exposure differed. Here the sequenced sample was peripheral blood mononuclear cells (PBMCs), taken before the fourth cycle of nivolumab. These receptors all come from a human donor with classical Hodgkin lymphoma.

This clone was picked up one time. The chain recombines TRBV19 with TRBJ1-2; D not resolved. The CDR3 has 14 amino acids. Germline assignment: CDR1 LNHDA and CDR2 SQIVND (reference sequence). V lost 4 bases and J lost 0, with 9 bases in between. In DNA, the CDR3 is TGTGCCAGTAGTAAGCAGGATACTAACTATGGCTACACCTTC. Protein: CASSKQDTNYGYTF. The variable domain in full, completed from reference TRBV19 and TRBJ1-2, reads DGGITQSPKYLFRKEGQNVTLSCEQNLNHDAMYWYRQDPGQGLRLIYYSQIVNDFQKGDIAEGYSVSREKKESFPLTVTSAQKNPTAFYLCASSKQDTNYGYTFGSGTRLTVV.

The chain combines TRBV6-6 with TRBJ2-2, with D tentatively TRBD1 or TRBD2 (5 bases each). Trimming pared 5 bases from V and 5 bases from J, leaving 18 bases between. The CDR3 spans 16 residues. Germline values: CDR1 MNHNY, CDR2 SVGAGI (reference sequence). This CDR3 is CASSAPRGLPTGELFF. The CDR3 DNA sequence: TGTGCCAGCAGTGCACCTCGGGGCTTACCAACCGGGGAGCTGTTTTTT.

The V gene is TRBV29-1, the J gene TRBJ2-5; D is possibly TRBD1 (5 bases). Trimming took 3 bases from V and 4 from J, leaving 12 bases between them. The germline V gene encodes CDR1 SQVTM and CDR2 ANQGSEA. The length of the CDR3 is 13 residues. This chain's CDR3 is CSVDPGTGETQYF. The CDR3 nucleotides read TGCAGCGTTGATCCTGGAACAGGAGAGACCCAGTACTTC.

J is TRBJ2-2 and V is TRBV28; D may be TRBD1 or TRBD2 (5 bases each). CDR1 is MDHEN and CDR2 is SYDVKM in the germline V gene. Trimming stripped 3 bases from V and 1 base from J, with 21 bases between. The CDR3 consists of 19 residues. CDR3 sequence (DNA): TGTGCCAGCAGTTTCTTCTGGGACGGAATAATGATGAACACCGGGGAGCTGTTTTTT. Translated, it gives CASSFFWDGIMMNTGELFF.

The chain recombines TRBV6-6 with TRBJ2-7; the match to TRBD1 covers 7 bases. This CDR3 is 15 amino acids long. Losses at the gene ends were 0 bases for V and 3 bases for J; bases not matched to a gene: 5. CDR1 and CDR2 (germline): MNHNY, SVGAGI (reference sequence). In nucleotides, the CDR3 is TGTGCCAGCAGTTACTCCCCAGGGGGTTTCTACGAGCAGTACTTC. This sequence encodes CASSYSPGGFYEQYF.

This clone counts as large. This chain connects TRBV7-9 to TRBJ1-2; TRBD1 matches 8 bases. Germline V CDR1 and CDR2: SEHNR, FQNEAQ (reference sequence). J was trimmed by 3 bases and V by 3 bases; bases with no gene match: 3. This CDR3 comprises 14 residues. The CDR3 reads CASSLTGVDYGYTF. The CDR3 DNA follows: TGTGCCAGCAGCTTGACAGGGGTGGACTATGGCTACACCTTC.

This sequence joins TRBV9 and TRBJ2-1; tentative D call: TRBD2 (6 bases). Trimming stripped 3 bases from V and 4 bases from J, with 8 bases between. The CDR3 extends over 13 amino acids. CDR1 and CDR2 from the germline V gene are SGDLS and YYNGEE. This CDR3 reads CASSEEGYNEQFF. DNA for the CDR3: TGTGCCAGCAGCGAGGAGGGATACAATGAGCAGTTCTTC.

The rearrangement links TRBV11-3 to TRBJ2-2, with 7 bases identical to TRBD1. Germline CDR1 SGHNT, CDR2 YENEEA. V was clipped by 7 bases and J by 3 bases; unmatched bases: 5. The CDR3 is 14 residues long. CDR3 coding DNA: TGTGCCAGCACCGGGCAGGGGGACACCGGGGAGCTGTTTTTT. Amino acid sequence: CASTGQGDTGELFF.

The chain joins TRBV5-8 to TRBJ2-5; 7 bases fit TRBD1. V gave up 2 bases and J gave up 2 bases; unmatched junction bases: 3. CDR1 is SGHTS, CDR2 YDEGEE, per germline. The CDR3 extends over 14 amino acids. The CDR3 nucleotides are TGTGCCAGCAGCTTAGGGACAGCGCAAGAGACCCAGTACTTC. Encoded protein: CASSLGTAQETQYF.

The V gene is TRBV28, the J gene TRBJ1-4, with TRBD1 as a possible D gene (6 bases). Trimming pared 3 bases from V and 8 bases from J, leaving 22 bases between. Germline-derived CDR1 and CDR2 are MDHEN and SYDVKM. The length of the CDR3 is 17 residues. The CDR3 loop is CASSFAGQTRGREKLFF. CDR3 coding DNA: TGTGCCAGCAGTTTTGCGGGACAAACGCGAGGGCGGGAAAAACTGTTTTTT.

The rearrangement links TRBV9 to TRBJ1-4, with TRBD1 matching 7 bases. This CDR3 is 14 amino acids long. Germline V lookup: CDR1 SGDLS, CDR2 YYNGEE. V shed 0 bases, J shed 6 bases, and the junction held 2 bases outside the gene matches. CDR3 bases: TGTGCCAGCAGCGTAGCAGGGGGGGATGAAAAACTGTTTTTT. This encodes CASSVAGGDEKLFF.

In this sample, this clone turned up a few times. The V and J genes are TRBV6-6 and TRBJ2-7; D may match TRBD1 or TRBD2 (5 bases each). The CDR3 has 15 amino acids. Germline CDR1 reads MNHNY; CDR2 reads SVGAGI (reference sequence). The V end was cut by 2 bases, the J end by 5 bases, with 16 bases between. DNA of the CDR3: TGTGCCAGCAGTTACCGCTGGGGGTCCTTCGACGAGCAGTACTTC. It encodes CASSYRWGSFDEQYF.

The chain employs TRBV5-1 and TRBJ2-7, with TRBD1 identical over 9 bases. Germline-derived CDR1 and CDR2 are SGHRS and YFSETQ. The CDR3 is made up of 14 amino acids. With V trimmed by 4 bases and J by 5 bases, 7 bases remained unmatched. CDR3 region: CASSVGQGFDEQYF. The DNA of the CDR3 is TGCGCCAGCAGCGTCGGACAGGGGTTCGACGAGCAGTACTTC.

The rearrangement uses TRBV4-2 and TRBJ2-3; D is ambiguous. Germline loops: CDR1 LGHNA, CDR2 YNFKEQ. CDR3 length equals 18 residues. Trimming removed 0 bases at V and 4 bases at J, with 20 bases between. CDR3 loop: CASSQDPPQTVGSDTQYF. The CDR3 nucleotides are TGTGCCAGCAGCCAAGATCCACCGCAAACGGTTGGTTCAGATACGCAGTATTTT.

V usage is TRBV2 and J usage is TRBJ2-1, with D unclear. The CDR3 is 15 amino acids. CDR1 is SNHLY and CDR2 is FYNNEI in the germline V gene. With 4 bases removed from V and 0 bases from J, the gap between germline ends came to 10 bases. CDR3 in amino acids: CASSVTPPSYNEQFF. The CDR3 DNA reads as TGTGCCAGCAGTGTAACGCCTCCCTCCTACAATGAGCAGTTCTTC.

This clone has a single count. This chain joins TRBV27 and TRBJ2-3; TRBD2 is a possible D gene (6 bases). Trimming pared 6 bases from V and 5 bases from J, leaving 12 bases between. Germline CDR1 is MNHEY and CDR2 is SMNVEV (reference sequence). The CDR3 is 13 amino acids. For the CDR3, the DNA is TGTGCCAGCAGGTTGGGAGCGGGAGATACGCAGTATTTT. It yields the protein CASRLGAGDTQYF.

This clone was seen a single time. The chain is built from TRBV28 and TRBJ1-1, with a tentative D call TRBD1 (5 bases). This CDR3 contains 14 residues. V shed 5 bases and J shed 5 bases, with 15 bases lying between them. The V gene's germline CDR1 is MDHEN and CDR2 SYDVKM. Here the CDR3 DNA reads TGTGCCAGCAGTACGGGAGGGGCTCGGACTGAAGCTTTCTTT. Its translation: CASSTGGARTEAFF. Complete variable domain (other parts from reference TRBV28 and TRBJ1-1): DVKVTQSSRYLVKRTGEKVFLECVQDMDHENMFWYRQDPGLGLRLIYFSYDVKMKEKGDIPEGYSVSREKKERFSLILESASTNQTSMYLCASSTGGARTEAFFGQGTRLTVV.

The rearrangement links TRBV5-1 to TRBJ1-1; possible D gene TRBD1, 6 bases. The CDR3 covers 15 residues. Trimming took 0 bases from V and 0 from J, leaving 9 bases between them. Looked up from germline, CDR1 is SGHRS and CDR2 is YFSETQ. Written as DNA, the CDR3 is TGCGCCAGCAGCTTGGCCGGGGGCCTGAACACTGAAGCTTTCTTT. It encodes CASSLAGGLNTEAFF.

V usage is TRBV29-1 and J usage is TRBJ1-2; D remains unclear. The CDR3 totals 14 residues. Germline CDR1 reads SQVTM; CDR2 reads ANQGSEA. V gave up 2 bases and J gave up 4 bases, with 14 bases separating them. The CDR3 DNA reads as TGCAGCGTTGAACCGGACGCGGCGACCTATGGCTACACCTTC. It codes for CSVEPDAATYGYTF.

The genes are TRBV27 and TRBJ1-2; TRBD1 agrees at 8 bases. This CDR3 spans 13 amino acids. Unmatched junction bases numbered 3, after V lost 8 bases and J lost 1 base. Germline assignment: CDR1 MNHEY and CDR2 SMNVEV (reference sequence). CDR3 residues: CASADRGNYGYTF. In DNA form, the CDR3 reads TGTGCCAGCGCCGACAGGGGTAACTATGGCTACACCTTC.

The rearrangement joins TRBV6-4 to TRBJ2-3; D is possibly TRBD1 or TRBD2 (5 bases each). V gave up 9 bases and J gave up 3 bases, with 19 bases separating them. The CDR3 has 15 amino acids. Germline V gene data show CDR1 as MRHNA and CDR2 as SNTAGT. The CDR3 loop is CASRDDLLGTDTQYF. The CDR3 region has the DNA TGTGCCAGTCGGGACGACCTGCTAGGGACAGATACGCAGTATTTT.

The V call is TRBV6-6, the J call TRBJ2-3; D unclear. Germline loops: CDR1 MNHNY, CDR2 SVGAGI (reference sequence). This CDR3 has 15 residues. Deletions cut 7 bases from V and 1 base from J, with 15 bases between. CDR3 region: CASTSLGRGTDTQYF. DNA for the CDR3: TGTGCCAGCACCTCACTTGGGCGTGGCACAGATACGCAGTATTTT.

V usage is TRBV29-1 and J usage is TRBJ2-3, with unresolved D. The CDR3 runs to 15 residues. CDR1 is SQVTM, CDR2 ANQGSEA, per germline. Between the trimmed V and J ends, which lost 5 bases and 2 bases, there was a span of 17 bases. For the CDR3, the DNA is TGCAGCGTTCATCTCAGGTTGGATTACACAGATACGCAGTATTTT. Protein product: CSVHLRLDYTDTQYF.

The V call is TRBV11-2, the J call TRBJ2-1; no clear D gene. Trimming removed 1 base from V and 6 bases from J, with 4 bases in between. This CDR3 comprises 12 residues. Per the germline V gene, CDR1 is SGHAT and CDR2 is FQNNGV. The CDR3 loop reads CASSLVRNEQFF. The CDR3 region has the DNA TGTGCCAGCAGCTTAGTCCGCAATGAGCAGTTCTTC.

This clone showed up just once. V is TRBV9 and J is TRBJ2-7; D is possibly TRBD2 (7 bases). This CDR3 comprises 15 residues. Germline lookup yields CDR1 SGDLS and CDR2 YYNGEE. Trimming removed 0 bases from V and 2 bases from J, with 12 bases in between. CDR3 sequence reads: CASSVGGGSPYEQYF. The DNA of the CDR3 is TGTGCCAGCAGCGTAGGGGGGGGCTCCCCCTACGAGCAGTACTTC.

The chain employs TRBV2 and TRBJ2-7, with D perhaps matching TRBD1 (5 bases). Germline CDR1 and CDR2: SNHLY and FYNNEI. The CDR3 sequence is 15 residues long. Between the trimmed V and J ends, which lost 4 bases and 0 bases, there was a span of 13 bases. In DNA form, the CDR3 reads TGTGCCAGCAGTGGGGGCGACTCCCCCTCCTACGAGCAGTACTTC. Amino acid sequence: CASSGGDSPSYEQYF.

This clone was observed a single time. The V and J genes are TRBV28 and TRBJ2-3; D may be TRBD1 or TRBD2 (7 bases each). Germline values: CDR1 MDHEN, CDR2 SYDVKM. The V gene lost 8 bases and the J gene lost 2 bases, with 23 bases spanning the gap. CDR3 size: 17 residues. In nucleotides, the CDR3 is TGTGCCAGCTTAACTGCCGGGGGAGGGGGCTTCACAGATACGCAGTATTTT. Amino acid sequence: CASLTAGGGGFTDTQYF.